The 22 T cell receptor beta chains below come from one sample, sequenced in a study of blood T cells in healthy people across ages. Alongside a J-beta primer mix, a sample-barcoded 5' primer served in a second PCR lasting roughly 6 to 11 cycles. One entry per CDR3 protein, called by TCRdb with MiXCR from the 5' RACE reads. The data contain about 720,000 distinct CDR3 sequences, 22% of them seen just once; the ten biggest clones take up around a fifth. The source material was blood. The receptor set was obtained from a man in his 70s in good health.

As regards this clonotype: Compared with germline, one end of the junction differs, possibly owing to a read error. The rearrangement uses TRBV7-6 and TRBJ2-3; no firm D call. This CDR3 is 14 amino acids long. CDR1 SGHVS and CDR2 FNYEAQ come from the germline V gene. The CDR3 region has the DNA TGTGCCAGCAGGCAATTAGGCGGCACAGATAAGCAGTATTTT. It is translated as CASRQLGGTDKQYF.

This clonotype was observed a few times. The genes are TRBV7-9 and TRBJ2-7; maybe TRBD1 (6 bases). The V end lost 1 base, the J end lost 4 bases, and 17 bases lay between the germline ends. In germline, CDR1 is SEHNR, CDR2 FQNEAQ (reference sequence). This CDR3 has 16 residues. CDR3 protein: CASSLGVGTMYYEQYV. Here the CDR3 DNA reads TGTGCCAGCAGCTTAGGCGTTGGGACAATGTATTACGAGCAGTACGTC.

The V and J genes are TRBV12-3 or TRBV12-4 and TRBJ2-3; the D is unclear. This CDR3 has 15 residues. Between the trimmed V and J ends, which lost 3 bases and 2 bases, there was a span of 12 bases. CDR3: CASSFVRQATDTQYF. The CDR3 coding sequence is TGTGCCAGCAGTTTTGTGCGGCAGGCCACAGATACGCAGTATTTT.

The chain couples TRBV2 to TRBJ1-1; the D gene is possibly TRBD1 (6 bases). The germline gives CDR1 SNHLY, CDR2 FYNNEI. The CDR3 is 13 residues long. The ends were cut back, 9 bases at V and 2 bases at J, with 13 bases in the middle. CDR3 DNA sequence: TGTGCCAGGGGGCTCAGGGGTAACACTGAAGCTTTCTTT. It codes for CARGLRGNTEAFF.

V gene TRBV7-9 combines with J gene TRBJ2-7; a weak D match, TRBD2 (6 bases). V dropped 5 bases and J dropped 6 bases, with 20 bases sitting between them. The CDR3 is 15 residues long. Germline V gives CDR1 SEHNR, CDR2 FQNEAQ (reference sequence). CDR3 loop: CASSPLFGGNSEQYF. CDR3 DNA: TGTGCCAGCAGCCCACTTTTTGGGGGGAACAGCGAGCAGTACTTC.

This chain connects TRBV7-2 to TRBJ2-3; 9 nucleotides align to TRBD1. In germline, CDR1 is SGHTA, CDR2 FQGNSA. After removal of 6 bases from V and 0 bases from J, the junction contained 1 base not matched to a gene. The CDR3 covers 14 residues. CDR3 loop: CASRQGASTDTQYF. The CDR3 region has the DNA TGTGCCAGCAGACAGGGGGCTAGCACAGATACGCAGTATTTT.

This clonotype was counted a few times. The V call is TRBV10-3, the J call TRBJ2-5; 7 bases agree with TRBD1. The J call may be incorrect, as the DNA end agrees better with TRBJ2-7. This CDR3 contains 14 residues. CDR1 ENHRY and CDR2 SYGVKD come from the germline V gene. This CDR3 is CAISSGQPLYEQYV. CDR3 DNA: TGTGCCATCAGTTCGGGACAGCCTCTCTACGAGCAGTACGTC.

This clonotype turned up a few times. The chain uses TRBV7-8 and TRBJ2-5; 11 bases match TRBD2. The CDR3 runs to 16 residues. Germline values: CDR1 SGHVS, CDR2 FQNEAQ. V gave up 1 base and J gave up 6 bases; unmatched junction bases: 7. The CDR3, as DNA: TGTGCCAGCAGCTTAGTTTTTACTAGCGGGAGTAAGACCCAGTACTTC. This sequence encodes CASSLVFTSGSKTQYF. Variable domain in full (rest from reference TRBV7-8 and TRBJ2-5): GAGVSQSPRYKVAKRGQDVALRCDPISGHVSLFWYQQALGQGPEFLTYFQNEAQLDKSGLPSDRFFAERPEGSVSTLKIQRTQQEDSAVYLCASSLVFTSGSKTQYFGPGTRLLVL.

This chain uses TRBV12-3 or TRBV12-4 with TRBJ2-2, with 10 nucleotides matching TRBD1. This CDR3 has 15 amino acids. The trim removed 5 bases at V and 7 bases at J, leaving 7 bases unmatched. The CDR3: CASSPHGQGDGELFF. The CDR3 DNA reads TGTGCCAGCAGTCCCCATGGACAGGGGGACGGGGAGCTGTTTTTT.

This clonotype turned up a few times. The chain carries TRBV5-1 and TRBJ2-1, with 8 bases aligning to TRBD1. V was clipped by 3 bases and J by 4 bases; unmatched bases: 6. CDR1 is SGHRS and CDR2 is YFSETQ in the germline V gene. The CDR3 totals 15 residues. The CDR3 bases are TGCGCCAGCAGCTACGGACAGGGCCAGTACAATGAGCAGTTCTTC. This codes for CASSYGQGQYNEQFF.

The rearrangement joins TRBV29-1 to TRBJ2-1, with a possible D match to TRBD1 (5 bases). The CDR3 consists of 15 residues. Between the trimmed V and J ends, which lost 6 bases and 5 bases, there was a span of 20 bases. The V gene's germline CDR1 is SQVTM and CDR2 ANQGSEA. The CDR3 spells CSVEVGHHGNNEQFF. The CDR3 nucleotides read TGCAGCGTCGAGGTGGGGCACCACGGCAACAATGAGCAGTTCTTC.

The sample holds a few counts of this clonotype. J is TRBJ1-2 and V is TRBV24-1; 7 nucleotides align to TRBD1. Germline V lookup: CDR1 KGHDR, CDR2 SFDVKD. V shed 8 bases and J 8 bases; nucleotides not matched to a gene: 7. The CDR3 runs to 12 residues. Here the CDR3 DNA reads TGTGCCACCAAATCCGGGACAGACGGCTACACCTTC. Residues: CATKSGTDGYTF.

This clonotype was counted only a few times. The rearrangement links TRBV10-3 to TRBJ2-1; D may correspond to TRBD1 or TRBD2 (5 bases each). Trimming cost V 5 bases and J 7 bases, with 12 bases left between them. The germline V gene has CDR1 ENHRY and CDR2 SYGVKD. The CDR3 is made up of 13 amino acids. The CDR3 sequence is CAISPGPGNEQFF. The CDR3 DNA reads as TGTGCCATCAGTCCGGGGCCGGGGAATGAGCAGTTCTTC.

The rearrangement links TRBV19 to TRBJ1-5; D possibly corresponds to TRBD1 (5 bases). Trimming cost V 3 bases and J 6 bases, with 9 bases left between them. The CDR3 is 13 amino acids. From germline, CDR1 is LNHDA and CDR2 SQIVND (reference sequence). CDR3 amino acids: CASSMTGGQPQHF. CDR3 nucleotides: TGTGCCAGTAGTATGACGGGGGGTCAGCCCCAGCATTTT.

This clonotype has just a few counts. The V call is TRBV20-1, the J call TRBJ2-1; D may correspond to TRBD1 or TRBD2 (5 bases each). This CDR3 has 14 residues. V was trimmed by 5 bases and J by 6 bases, leaving 17 bases between them. In germline, CDR1 is DFQATT, CDR2 SNEGSKA (reference sequence). The CDR3 spells CSADRDVGVNEQFF. The CDR3 nucleotides read TGCAGTGCTGACCGGGACGTGGGGGTCAATGAGCAGTTCTTC.

This clonotype was found a few times. The chain has TRBV4-3 and TRBJ1-2; 9 nucleotides agree with TRBD1. This CDR3 region has 13 residues. The V gene's germline CDR1 is LGHNA and CDR2 YSLEER. V gave up 3 bases and J gave up 8 bases; unmatched junction bases: 4. Here the CDR3 DNA reads TGCGCCAGCAGCCAGACAGGGGGAACCGGCTACACCTTC. Its protein is CASSQTGGTGYTF.

This chain connects TRBV3-1 to TRBJ1-5; the D is unclear. Trimming shortened V by 5 bases and J by 0 bases, and 8 bases separated the two germline ends. Germline lookup yields CDR1 LGHDT and CDR2 YNNKEL (reference sequence). CDR3 size: 14 residues. In nucleotides, the CDR3 is TGTGCCAGCAGCGCAATGGATAGCAATCAGCCCCAGCATTTT. This sequence encodes CASSAMDSNQPQHF.

This clonotype has more than one count but fewer than ten. V and J are TRBV6-5 and TRBJ1-6; tentative D call: TRBD1 (5 bases). V dropped 5 bases and J dropped 5 bases, with 10 bases sitting between them. The CDR3 consists of 14 residues. Germline lookup yields CDR1 MNHEY and CDR2 SVGAGI. As DNA, the CDR3 is TGTGCCAGCAGTGGGACGGTCCATAATTCACCCCTCCACTTT. It encodes CASSGTVHNSPLHF.

This clonotype has just a few counts. This chain links TRBV25-1 with TRBJ1-2; D not resolved. The V end lost 6 bases, the J end lost 9 bases, and 8 bases lay between the germline ends. This CDR3 has 10 amino acids. Germline loops: CDR1 MGHDK, CDR2 SYGVNS. The CDR3 sequence is CASSGISYTF. For the CDR3, the DNA is TGTGCCAGCAGCGGCATTAGCTACACCTTC.

A word on this clonotype: Compared with germline, one end of the junction differs, possibly owing to a read error. The chain combines TRBV27 with TRBJ2-1; 10 bases match TRBD1. This CDR3 comprises 13 residues. Germline CDR1 MNHEY, CDR2 SMNVEV (reference sequence). This CDR3 reads CASRAGQGLKSVF. In nucleotides, the CDR3 is TGTGCCAGCAGAGCGGGACAGGGGCTGAAATCAGTCTTC.

The chain uses TRBV7-2 and TRBJ2-3; 8 positions agree with TRBD2. Germline loops: CDR1 SGHTA, CDR2 FQGNSA. This CDR3 comprises 15 residues. The junction had 8 bases not matched to a gene; V was cut back by 3 bases and J by 6 bases. CDR3 in DNA: TGTGCCAGCAGCTTGTTGGGACTAGGGGAGGATACGCAGTATTTT. This codes for CASSLLGLGEDTQYF.

The chain carries TRBV10-1 and TRBJ1-2; perhaps TRBD1 as D (5 bases). V was clipped by 6 bases and J by 1 base, with 12 bases between them. CDR3 length equals 14 residues. Germline V lookup: CDR1 WNHNN, CDR2 SYGVQD (reference sequence). The CDR3 coding sequence is TGCGCCAGCAGGGACGGGGCCCATAACTATGGCTACACCTTC. Translating gives CASRDGAHNYGYTF.